These T cell receptor beta chains were read from a single sample in a study of blood T cell repertoires in COVID-19. The table came from immunoSEQ multiplex PCR; TCRdb's copy has only in-frame clones and leaves some out. The sample has some 120,000 clones; roughly 90% are singletons. Sequenced: peripheral blood. All receptors come from a man in his fifties with COVID-19, enrolled during active disease. Each CDR3 is given with its conserved first and last residue. Fields, in order: clone size, J gene, V gene, CDR3 length, D gene, CDR3 protein, CDR3 DNA. The D gene is left open where the match is weak. Expanded clones are given a class, and other clones once, few, many or no size at all.

NA TRBJ2-7 TRBV2 14 TRBD1 CASSETGGFYEQYF TGTGCCAGCAGTGAGACAGGGGGCTTCTACGAGCAGTACTTC
NA TRBJ2-2 TRBV5-1 14 NA CASSLGLSGGELFF TGCGCCAGCAGCTTGGGCCTATCAGGCGGGGAGCTGTTTTTT
NA TRBJ2-7 TRBV28 13 NA CASRGQVNHEQYF TGTGCCAGCAGGGGTCAGGTTAACCACGAGCAGTACTTC
few TRBJ1-2 TRBV15 14 TRBD1 CATSRDRGLRGYTF TGTGCCACCAGCAGAGACAGGGGGTTACGGGGCTACACCTTC
NA TRBJ2-3 TRBV19 20 NA CASSRGAAGGHSPLTDTQYF TGTGCCAGTAGTAGAGGCGCGGCAGGGGGGCACAGCCCGCTCACAGATACGCAGTATTTT
NA TRBJ2-3 TRBV7-6 14 NA CASRSGRSTDTQYF TGTGCCAGCCGTAGCGGAAGAAGCACAGATACGCAGTATTTT
NA TRBJ2-1 TRBV19 16 TRBD2 CASTSPGLGTYNEQFF TGTGCCAGTACTTCTCCGGGACTAGGGACCTACAATGAGCAGTTCTTC
NA TRBJ2-7 TRBV28 14 TRBD1 CASSPRTGEKEQYF TGTGCCAGCAGTCCCCGGACAGGGGAGAAAGAGCAGTACTTC
NA TRBJ1-6 TRBV6-5 13 NA CASSYSQSSPLHF TGTGCCAGCAGTTACTCACAGAGTTCACCCCTCCACTTT
NA TRBJ2-5 TRBV5-5 16 NA CASSLAVVGGKETQYF TGTGCCAGCAGCTTGGCCGTGGTAGGGGGAAAAGAGACCCAGTACTTC
once TRBJ2-1 TRBV18 14 NA CASSPKTVYNEQFF TGTGCCAGCTCACCAAAGACAGTATACAATGAGCAGTTCTTC
NA TRBJ2-1 TRBV19 15 TRBD2 CASSTGLAGDNEQFF TGTGCCAGTAGTACAGGACTAGCGGGAGACAATGAGCAGTTCTTC
once TRBJ2-2 TRBV25-1 14 TRBD1 CASSGTGDTGELFF TGTGCCAGCAGTGGGACAGGGGACACCGGGGAGCTGTTTTTT
NA TRBJ2-2 TRBV7-3 16 TRBD2 CASSPGLAGEIGELFF TGTGCCAGCAGCCCCGGACTAGCGGGAGAAATCGGGGAGCTGTTTTTT
NA TRBJ2-5 TRBV19 16 TRBD2 CASSIAPSGYQETQYF TGTGCCAGTAGTATAGCGCCTAGCGGGTACCAAGAGACCCAGTACTTC
NA TRBJ1-2 TRBV2 13 TRBD1 CASIQAGGNGYTF TGTGCCAGCATTCAGGCAGGGGGGAATGGCTACACCTTC
NA TRBJ2-4 TRBV10-2 18 NA CASSESTQVAVAKNIQYF TGCGCCAGCAGTGAGTCGACTCAGGTAGCGGTAGCCAAAAACATTCAGTACTTC
once TRBJ2-7 TRBV4-3 16 TRBD2 CASSQDWGLAGGEQYF TGCGCCAGCAGCCAAGATTGGGGACTAGCGGGAGGAGAGCAGTACTTC
NA TRBJ2-1 TRBV9 15 TRBD1 CASSSRDRIYNEQFF TGTGCCAGCAGCTCCCGGGACAGGATATACAATGAGCAGTTCTTC
NA TRBJ2-7 TRBV7-2 15 TRBD2 CASSRGERDSYEQYF TGTGCCAGCAGCCGGGGGGAGCGGGACTCCTACGAGCAGTACTTC
NA TRBJ2-1 TRBV5-4 15 TRBD2 CASSPSGTPYNEQFF TGTGCCAGCAGCCCCAGCGGGACCCCATACAATGAGCAGTTCTTC
NA TRBJ1-5 TRBV5-5 15 NA CASSLVQGSNQPQHF TGTGCCAGCAGCTTGGTTCAGGGAAGCAATCAGCCCCAGCATTTT
NA TRBJ1-3 TRBV4-1 15 NA CASSQGGQSLNTIYF TGCGCCAGCAGCCAGGGCGGACAGTCCTTAAACACCATATATTTT
NA TRBJ1-1 TRBV5-1 15 NA CASSPVRGRVTEAFF TGCGCCAGCAGCCCCGTTAGGGGAAGGGTCACTGAAGCTTTCTTT
NA TRBJ2-6 TRBV7-3 18 NA CASSLNSLGGSGANVLTF TGTGCCAGCAGCTTAAACAGTTTAGGGGGCTCTGGGGCCAACGTCCTGACTTTC
once TRBJ1-4 TRBV5-6 14 TRBD1 CASSPGQGQEKLFF TGTGCCAGCAGCCCGGGACAGGGACAGGAAAAACTGTTTTTT
few TRBJ1-2 TRBV30 13 NA CAWSVQASYGYTF TGTGCCTGGAGTGTACAGGCCTCCTATGGCTACACCTTC
NA TRBJ2-5 TRBV6-5 14 TRBD2 CASSILAGGETQYF TGTGCCAGCAGTATCCTAGCGGGAGGAGAGACCCAGTACTTC
NA TRBJ2-3 TRBV9 16 NA CASSVEQGDLGDTQYF TGTGCCAGCAGCGTAGAACAGGGAGACTTAGGGGATACGCAGTATTTT
NA TRBJ2-5 TRBV5-4 14 NA CASSLDRRQETQYF TGTGCCAGCAGCTTGGATCGCAGACAAGAGACCCAGTACTTC
NA TRBJ2-1 TRBV9 16 TRBD2 CASTAGRTSLSDEQFF TGTGCCAGCACCGCCGGACGGACTAGCTTATCCGATGAGCAGTTCTTC
once TRBJ1-1 TRBV19 13 NA CASTPPGVTEAFF TGTGCCAGTACCCCCCCAGGGGTTACTGAAGCTTTCTTT